The source of this T cell receptor beta chain is a study of T cell responses to AZD1222 COVID-19 vaccine. Regarding this clone: Its antigen remains unidentified.

V was trimmed by 3 bases and J by 9 bases, leaving 14 bases between them. This CDR3 is built from 13 residues. The germline gives CDR1 KGHSH, CDR2 LQKENI. Study observations and caveats: Targeting of unmutated variant regions was reportedly seen in nearly half of spike-specific TCRs.

The assay was immunoSEQ multiplex PCR, and TCRdb's table has in-frame clones only and misses some. The sample lists 80,000 to 90,000 clones, approximately 90% occurring once. This sequence joins TRBV18 and TRBJ1-2; weak D call: TRBD1 (6 bases). The clonotype was recovered from an adult who received the AZD1222 COVID-19 vaccine. Sequenced here: peripheral blood, sampled 28 days after the second AZD1222 dose. The CDR3 spells CASSPTGKWSYTF. CDR3 DNA: TGTGCCAGCTCACCTACAGGGAAATGGAGCTACACCTTC.